This entry features one TCR beta chain sequence. The sample is drawn from a study of blood T cells in healthy people across ages. Together with a sample-barcoded 5' primer, a J-beta primer mix was included in a second PCR lasting about 6 to 11 cycles. One entry per CDR3 protein, called by TCRdb with MiXCR from the 5' RACE reads. The sample holds fewer than 1.5 million distinct CDR3 sequences, around 39% seen once. Germline V gene lookup returns CDR1 LGHDT and CDR2 YNNKEL (reference sequence). The CDR3 spans 15 residues. V was clipped by 1 base and J by 0 bases, with 9 bases between them. Sequenced sample: blood. The origin of this receptor is a woman under 30 in good health. The chain carries TRBV3-1 and TRBJ1-1; the D is unclear. Here the CDR3 DNA reads TGTGCCAGCAGCCAAGTAGGTCACCTGAACACTGAAGCTTTCTTT. Protein: CASSQVGHLNTEAFF.